This TCR beta chain emerged from a study of spatial heterogeneity in lung cancer. For the study at large: Each unique TCR and UMI combination was seen more than ten times on average in raw reads. Study outcomes and limitations: Follow-up blood showed ubiquitous expanded tumor TCRs less than blood at resection did.

This CDR3 contains 11 residues. Germline CDR1 LGHDT, CDR2 YNNKEL (reference sequence). V lost 5 bases to trimming and J lost 4 bases, with 3 bases between them. The time point was: sample taken at primary tumor resection. Sequencing of whole RNA from tumor, nontumor lung or frozen PBMC involved no sorting. The cohort: some 73 early-stage, untreated non-small cell lung cancer patients. Single TCR cDNA molecules each had their own unique molecular identifier. TCRdb analysed the 5' RACE reads with MiXCR anew, one entry per CDR3 protein. The data hold some 1,000 distinct CDR3 sequences, with 25% to 35% observed a single time. Concerning this clonotype itself: The antigen is unknown. This beta chain slipped into a library made for alpha chains as a stray read, so its size is not meaningful.

Sample: PBMCs, taken at surgery. The J gene is TRBJ2-1, the V gene TRBV3-1; D is unclear. The sequence was collected from a female donor with early-stage non-small cell lung cancer. CDR3 in amino acids: CASSVYNEQFF. The DNA of the CDR3 is TGTGCCAGCAGCGTATACAATGAGCAGTTCTTC.